This T cell receptor beta chain was found in a study of blood T cells in healthy people across ages. A second PCR, run for 7 to 11 cycles, used a sample-barcoded 5' primer plus a J-beta primer mix. Using its own MiXCR run on the 5' RACE reads, TCRdb lists one record per CDR3 protein. The sample comprises 700,000 or so distinct CDR3 sequences, over 20% of which are singletons, and 22% rests with the top ten. Ranging in age from about 6 to 95, the donors were healthy Caucasian individuals from Russia. This clonotype was counted many times. Germline values: CDR1 SGHRS, CDR2 YFSETQ. J was trimmed by 8 bases and V by 2 bases; bases with no gene match: 4. The CDR3 extends over 13 amino acids.

The chain joins TRBV5-1 to TRBJ2-4; 7 positions match TRBD2. What was sequenced was blood. The clonotype was recovered from a man in his 70s in good health. CDR3 nucleotide sequence: TGCGCCAGCAGCTTAACTAGCGTTGACATTCAGTACTTC. Its protein product is CASSLTSVDIQYF.